These 14 T cell receptor beta chains came from one sample sequenced in a study of T cells in localized non-small cell lung cancer. Profiled with immunoSEQ multiplex PCR; TCRdb holds only in-frame clones, not every one. The table shows about 34,000 clones, with roughly 75% occurring only once. The input for sequencing was peripheral blood, taken before any cancer treatment. Receptors originate from a male donor at least 60 years old with stage II squamous cell lung carcinoma.

This rearrangement joins TRBV6-1 to TRBJ1-2; tentative D call: TRBD1 (5 bases). The germline V gene encodes CDR1 MNHNS and CDR2 SASEGT. Trimming stripped 5 bases from V and 4 bases from J, with 11 bases between. The CDR3 contains 13 residues. CDR3 region: CASSNSGSYGYTF. As DNA, the CDR3 is TGTGCCAGCAGTAACTCAGGGTCCTATGGCTACACCTTC.

The chain links TRBV5-1 to TRBJ1-2, with 10 bases identical to TRBD1. CDR1 and CDR2 (germline): SGHRS, YFSETQ. The CDR3 contains 14 residues. The ends lost 4 bases at V and 6 bases at J; junction bases unmatched: 6. The CDR3: CASSGAGTGDGYTF. In DNA form, the CDR3 reads TGCGCCAGCAGCGGAGCCGGGACAGGGGATGGCTACACCTTC.

V and J are TRBV27 and TRBJ1-1; D might be TRBD1 (6 bases). The CDR3 sequence is 14 residues long. The V gene's germline CDR1 is MNHEY and CDR2 SMNVEV (reference sequence). V lost 2 bases and J 6 bases, leaving 13 bases between the germline ends. The CDR3 coding sequence is TGTGCCAGCAGTTTAGCGGCAGGGGTCCCTGAAGCTTTCTTT. It codes for CASSLAAGVPEAFF.

The genes are TRBV5-4 and TRBJ1-2, with D possibly being TRBD1 (5 bases). CDR3 length: 13 residues. Per germline, CDR1 SGHNT and CDR2 YYREEE (reference sequence). Trimming left V 1 base short and J 6 bases short, with 10 bases between. Here the CDR3 DNA reads TGTGCCAGCAGCTTGCAAGGGGTAAATGGCTACACCTTC. It translates to CASSLQGVNGYTF.

The CDR3, as DNA: TGTGCCAGCAGCTTAGTTGTTCGGACAGGCGGTGAAAAACTGTTTTTT. Translating gives CASSLVVRTGGEKLFF. V and J are TRBV7-2 and TRBJ1-4; TRBD1 matches 7 bases. The CDR3 runs to 16 residues. Losses at the gene ends were 1 base for V and 7 bases for J; bases not matched to a gene: 9. Per germline, CDR1 SGHTA and CDR2 FQGNSA.

The rearrangement links TRBV5-1 to TRBJ2-2, with D tentatively TRBD1 (6 bases). Germline values: CDR1 SGHRS, CDR2 YFSETQ. This CDR3 contains 14 residues. Between the trimmed V and J ends, which lost 2 bases and 6 bases, there was a span of 11 bases. The CDR3 DNA follows: TGCGCCAGCAGCTTAGCAGGGGACGCCGGGGAGCTGTTTTTT. This gives the protein CASSLAGDAGELFF.

The chain recombines TRBV7-8 with TRBJ1-2; 7 nucleotides match TRBD1. There are 13 residues in the CDR3. The trim removed 5 bases at V and 7 bases at J, leaving 7 bases unmatched. The V gene's germline CDR1 is SGHVS and CDR2 FQNEAQ. DNA for the CDR3: TGTGCCAGCAGCCGCGAGGGGGCCGTTGGCTACACCTTC. Its protein product is CASSREGAVGYTF. The variable domain in full, with the rest retrieved from reference TRBV7-8 and TRBJ1-2, is GAGVSQSPRYKVAKRGQDVALRCDPISGHVSLFWYQQALGQGPEFLTYFQNEAQLDKSGLPSDRFFAERPEGSVSTLKIQRTQQEDSAVYLCASSREGAVGYTFGSGTRLTVV.

This chain connects TRBV30 to TRBJ2-7; D call uncertain. V was clipped by 3 bases and J by 1 base, with 7 bases between them. CDR1 and CDR2 from the germline V gene are GTSNPN and SVGIG (reference sequence). The CDR3 runs 12 residues. The CDR3 coding sequence is TGTGCCTGGAGGTCTGAGTCCTACGAGCAGTACTTC. Encoded protein: CAWRSESYEQYF. The complete variable domain, with remaining parts taken from reference TRBV30 and TRBJ2-7, reads SQTIHQWPATLVQPVGSPLSLECTVEGTSNPNLYWYRQAAGRGLQLLFYSVGIGQISSEVPQNLSASRPQDRQFILSSKKLLLSDSGFYLCAWRSESYEQYFGPGTRLTVT.

V gene TRBV7-2 combines with J gene TRBJ2-1; no clear D gene. Germline V gene sequence: CDR1 SGHTA, CDR2 FQGNSA. Trimming left V 7 bases short and J 7 bases short, with 20 bases between. The CDR3 contains 15 residues. CDR3 sequence: CASIYQAYPENEQFF. In nucleotides, the CDR3 is TGTGCCAGCATCTACCAAGCTTACCCTGAGAATGAGCAGTTCTTC.

This chain connects TRBV7-9 to TRBJ1-1; unclear D gene. CDR3 length equals 17 residues. Germline-derived CDR1 and CDR2 are SEHNR and FQNEAQ (reference sequence). V was cut by 1 base and J by 0 bases, with 15 bases left in between. The CDR3 protein is CASSLGVREGMNTEAFF. CDR3 in DNA: TGTGCCAGCAGCTTAGGGGTTAGGGAAGGCATGAACACTGAAGCTTTCTTT.

The chain is built from TRBV29-1 and TRBJ1-5, with TRBD1 identical over 8 bases. This CDR3 is 14 amino acids long. The V segment lost 4 bases and the J segment 6 bases; nucleotides outside the gene matches: 8. Germline V gives CDR1 SQVTM, CDR2 ANQGSEA. The CDR3 here is CSVGTGTGSQPQHF. The CDR3 nucleotides are TGCAGCGTTGGGACAGGGACGGGGAGTCAGCCCCAGCATTTT.

V gene TRBV6-1 combines with J gene TRBJ2-1; 7 bases fit TRBD2. Germline CDR1 and CDR2: MNHNS and SASEGT. The CDR3 is made up of 15 amino acids. After removal of 4 bases from V and 4 bases from J, the junction contained 7 bases not matched to a gene. CDR3 bases: TGTGCCAGCAGTGCGTACGGGAGGCGGTACAATGAGCAGTTCTTC. Amino acids: CASSAYGRRYNEQFF.

The gene calls are TRBV2 and TRBJ1-4; 11 bases line up with TRBD1. CDR1 is SNHLY and CDR2 is FYNNEI in the germline V gene. This CDR3 has 16 residues. V shed 6 bases, J shed 5 bases, and the junction held 8 bases outside the gene matches. The CDR3 sequence: CASSSGQGALNEKLFF. The CDR3 bases are TGTGCCAGCAGCTCCGGACAGGGGGCTTTGAATGAAAAACTGTTTTTT.

V usage is TRBV13 and J usage is TRBJ2-1, with 7 bases fitting TRBD1. CDR3 length: 16 residues. The germline gives CDR1 PRHDT, CDR2 FYEKMQ (reference sequence). V shed 0 bases, J shed 0 bases, and the junction held 2 bases outside the gene matches. The CDR3 loop is CASSLGRGHSYNEQFF. The CDR3 bases are TGTGCCAGCAGCTTAGGTAGGGGGCACTCCTACAATGAGCAGTTCTTC.